This entry lists 23 T cell receptor beta chains sequenced from one sample in a study of beta chain features in type 1 diabetes. These receptors have no known antigen. Sequencing targeted expressed TCRB transcripts, as all isolated RNA had been reverse transcribed. TCRdb's table, derived via immunoSEQ multiplex PCR, lists solely in-frame clones and lacks some. The repertoire consists of some 130,000 clones, with 7% to 10% occurring once and the leading ten covering 0.75%. Broader study findings: When Type 1 diabetes patients were examined, their TCRB CDR3s proved moderately but significantly shorter in all four CD4+ subsets.

The material sequenced was central memory CD4+ T cells from blood. The receptors originated from a man aged 25 to 40 with type 1 diabetes.

This chain links TRBV18 with TRBJ2-1; 9 bases are a match to TRBD2. Germline V gene sequence: CDR1 KGHSH, CDR2 LQKENI. V trimming: 3 bases; J trimming: 4 bases; junction bases outside the gene matches: 4. This CDR3 is built from 15 residues. CDR3 nucleotide sequence: TGTGCCAGCTCACCTCGACTAGCGGAGTACAATGAGCAGTTCTTC. Its translation is CASSPRLAEYNEQFF. Full variable domain (remainder filled in from reference TRBV18 and TRBJ2-1): NAGVMQNPRHLVRRRGQEARLRCSPMKGHSHVYWYRQLPEEGLKFMVYLQKENIIDESGMPKERFSAEFPKEGPSILRIQQVVRGDSAAYFCASSPRLAEYNEQFFGPGTRLTVL.

The sample holds a few counts of this clone. The J gene is TRBJ2-1, the V gene TRBV2, with 7 nucleotides matching TRBD2. Germline CDR1 reads SNHLY; CDR2 reads FYNNEI. V shed 4 bases, J shed 6 bases, and the junction held 9 bases outside the gene matches. The CDR3 totals 15 residues. The CDR3 sequence: CASSGGGTLTNEQFF. CDR3 DNA sequence: TGTGCCAGCAGTGGGGGGGGAACCTTGACCAATGAGCAGTTCTTC. Together with reference TRBV2 and TRBJ2-1, the CDR3 gives the full variable domain: EPEVTQTPSHQVTQMGQEVILRCVPISNHLYFYWYRQILGQKVEFLVSFYNNEISEKSEIFDDQFSVERPDGSNFTLKIRSTKLEDSAMYFCASSGGGTLTNEQFFGPGTRLTVL.

Only a few counts were recorded for this clone. This chain connects TRBV11-2 to TRBJ1-6, with TRBD1 as a possible D gene (5 bases). Germline CDR1 SGHAT, CDR2 FQNNGV. Trimming took 8 bases from V and 6 from J, leaving 17 bases between them. The CDR3 has 15 residues. This chain's CDR3 is CASGLQPGSNSPLHF. The DNA of the CDR3 is TGTGCCAGCGGGCTGCAGCCAGGGTCTAATTCACCCCTCCACTTT.

This chain uses TRBV19 with TRBJ1-1; no reliable D call. Trimming pared 6 bases from V and 0 bases from J, leaving 20 bases between. This CDR3 region has 17 residues. CDR1 is LNHDA and CDR2 is SQIVND in the germline V gene (reference sequence). DNA of the CDR3: TGTGCCAGTAGCCTTTATGCCTCACTCTCCCTGAACACTGAAGCTTTCTTT. It is translated as CASSLYASLSLNTEAFF.

The CDR3 DNA sequence: TGTGCCTGGAGTGCAAATGGGGGCAGGACTTTCTTT. Translating gives CAWSANGGRTFF. This chain connects TRBV30 to TRBJ1-1; TRBD1 might be the D (6 bases). The V gene lost 1 base and the J gene lost 12 bases, with 15 bases spanning the gap. Germline CDR1 is GTSNPN and CDR2 is SVGIG (reference sequence). This CDR3 region has 12 residues. The full variable domain, in which reference TRBV30 and TRBJ1-1 provide the parts outside the CDR3, is SQTIHQWPATLVQPVGSPLSLECTVEGTSNPNLYWYRQAAGRGLQLLFYSVGIGQISSEVPQNLSASRPQDRQFILSSKKLLLSDSGFYLCAWSANGGRTFFGQGTRLTVV.

Here the CDR3 reads CASSFEGAAFF. CDR3 nucleotides: TGTGCCAGCAGCTTTGAGGGGGCCGCTTTCTTT. The chain recombines TRBV5-6 with TRBJ1-1; 7 nucleotides agree with TRBD1. After removal of 2 bases from V and 11 bases from J, the junction contained 3 bases not matched to a gene. The CDR3 consists of 11 residues. Germline V gene lookup returns CDR1 SGHDT and CDR2 YYEEEE. Filled out from reference TRBV5-6 and TRBJ1-1, the complete variable domain reads DAGVTQSPTHLIKTRGQQVTLRCSPKSGHDTVSWYQQALGQGPQFIFQYYEEEERQRGNFPDRFSGHQFPNYSSELNVNALLLGDSALYLCASSFEGAAFFGQGTRLTVV.

V gene TRBV27 combines with J gene TRBJ2-2, with TRBD1 matching 7 bases. CDR1 is MNHEY, CDR2 SMNVEV, per germline (reference sequence). There are 16 residues in the CDR3. V trimming: 4 bases; J trimming: 1 base; junction bases outside the gene matches: 6. The CDR3 sequence is CASSSPRQGNTGELFF. DNA of the CDR3: TGTGCCAGCAGTTCGCCGAGACAGGGGAACACCGGGGAGCTGTTTTTT.

Points on this clone: Germline and junction disagree at one end, which may indicate a read error. V usage is TRBV7-7 and J usage is TRBJ2-7, with 8 nucleotides matching TRBD2. CDR3 length: 13 residues. Germline V lookup: CDR1 SSHAT, CDR2 FNYEAQ (reference sequence). This CDR3 reads CASSSGLDYEQYF. The CDR3 DNA is TGTGCTAGCAGCTCGGGACTAGACTACGAGCAGTACTTC. Based on the CDR3 plus reference TRBV7-7 and TRBJ2-7, the full variable domain is GAGVSQSPRYKVTKRGQDVTLRCDPISSHATLYWYQQALGQGPEFLTYFNYEAQPDKSGLPSDRFSAERPEGSISTLTIQRTEQRDSAMYRCASSSGLDYEQYFGPGTRLTVT.

V and J are TRBV7-2 and TRBJ1-5; TRBD1 aligns across 9 bases. V shed 4 bases and J 7 bases; nucleotides not matched to a gene: 8. Germline CDR1 SGHTA, CDR2 FQGNSA. CDR3 length equals 15 residues. CDR3 in DNA: TGTGCCAGCAGCTCAAGAAGGACAGGGGAACAGCCCCAGCATTTT. It encodes CASSSRRTGEQPQHF.

The chain is built from TRBV10-3 and TRBJ2-1, with 16 bases lining up with TRBD2. The length of the CDR3 is 16 residues. Germline V gene lookup returns CDR1 ENHRY and CDR2 SYGVKD. The ends lost 4 bases at V and 4 bases at J; junction bases unmatched: 1. CDR3 loop: CAISGGLAGGYNEQFF. The CDR3 bases are TGTGCCATCAGTGGGGGACTAGCGGGGGGGTACAATGAGCAGTTCTTC.

The rearrangement uses TRBV7-2 and TRBJ2-3; 9 nucleotides match TRBD2. The ends lost 1 base at V and 0 bases at J; junction bases unmatched: 8. From germline, CDR1 is SGHTA and CDR2 FQGNSA. The CDR3 covers 18 residues. The CDR3 is CASSLVGSGGTSTDTQYF. Here the CDR3 DNA reads TGTGCCAGCAGCTTAGTTGGTAGCGGGGGAACTAGCACAGATACGCAGTATTTT.

The chain links TRBV7-3 to TRBJ2-7, with TRBD1 identical over 8 bases. The V gene end was trimmed by 5 bases and the J gene end by 2 bases; junction bases not matched to a gene: 2. Looked up from germline, CDR1 is SGHTA and CDR2 is FQGTGA. This CDR3 is 13 amino acids long. The CDR3 spells CASSMGQAYEQYF. The CDR3 bases are TGTGCCAGCAGCATGGGACAGGCCTACGAGCAGTACTTC.

This clone occurred a few times. V usage is TRBV14 and J usage is TRBJ1-1, with a tentative D call TRBD1 (5 bases). Trimming shortened V by 5 bases and J by 0 bases, and 7 bases separated the two germline ends. The CDR3 is made up of 13 amino acids. CDR1 SGHDN and CDR2 FVKESK come from the germline V gene. For the CDR3, the DNA is TGTGCCAGCAGCGGGGACTTGAACACTGAAGCTTTCTTT. Amino acids: CASSGDLNTEAFF.

In its sample, this clone was seen a few times. The chain combines TRBV5-4 with TRBJ2-5; possibly TRBD2 for D (7 bases). Germline V gene lookup returns CDR1 SGHNT and CDR2 YYREEE (reference sequence). This CDR3 region has 16 residues. V was pared by 0 bases and J by 2 bases, with 14 bases between. The CDR3 nucleotides read TGTGCCAGCAGCTTGGAAGGGGGGGTTTCACAAGAGACCCAGTACTTC. It codes for CASSLEGGVSQETQYF.

This clone was seen once. The V and J genes are TRBV5-4 and TRBJ1-4; TRBD1 matches at 8 bases. The CDR3 runs 16 residues. The junction had 11 bases not matched to a gene; V was cut back by 3 bases and J by 7 bases. From germline, CDR1 is SGHNT and CDR2 YYREEE (reference sequence). In DNA form, the CDR3 reads TGTGCCAGCAGCTCCGGCGGTGGCAGGGGGCTTGAAAAACTGTTTTTT. It codes for CASSSGGGRGLEKLFF.

This clone showed up just a few times. The J gene is TRBJ2-7, the V gene TRBV5-1, with D perhaps TRBD2 (6 bases). V shed 5 bases and J shed 6 bases, with 15 bases lying between them. The CDR3 is 13 amino acids. CDR1 and CDR2 from the germline V gene are SGHRS and YFSETQ. For the CDR3, the DNA is TGCGCCAGCAGGGAGGGGTCCTCGGGCGAGCAGTACTTC. Its translation: CASREGSSGEQYF.

The CDR3 nucleotides are TGTGCCAGCAGATTCGCAGGTCCCACTGAAGCTTTCTTT. Its protein is CASRFAGPTEAFF. The chain carries TRBV6-6 and TRBJ1-1; the D is unclear. V lost 6 bases and J 4 bases, leaving 12 bases between the germline ends. The CDR3 consists of 13 residues. The V gene's germline CDR1 is MNHNY and CDR2 SVGAGI (reference sequence).

Turning to this clone: One end of the junction fails to match germline, which may point to a read error. The chain links TRBV4-1 to TRBJ1-2; D not certain. This CDR3 spans 12 amino acids. Germline CDR1 MGHRA, CDR2 YSYEKL. The CDR3 region is CASSQDMEYRTF. DNA of the CDR3: TGTGCCAGCAGCCAAGATATGGAGTATAGGACCTTC.

The chain combines TRBV6-1 with TRBJ2-4; 7 bases line up with TRBD2. The CDR3 is 15 residues long. The V segment lost 3 bases and the J segment 9 bases; nucleotides outside the gene matches: 11. Germline-derived CDR1 and CDR2 are MNHNS and SASEGT. The CDR3, as DNA: TGTGCCAGCAGTGAGCGGGAGAGCCCTTGGAGCATTCAGTACTTC. It specifies CASSERESPWSIQYF.

DNA for the CDR3: TGTGCCAGCAGGGATAATGACTTCACAGATACGCAGTATTTT. This translates into CASRDNDFTDTQYF. The chain has TRBV6-6 and TRBJ2-3; D ambiguous. CDR1 is MNHNY, CDR2 SVGAGI, per germline (reference sequence). Trimming left V 6 bases short and J 2 bases short, with 12 bases between. CDR3 size: 14 residues.

This chain uses TRBV6-1 with TRBJ1-1, with D uncertain. The V end was cut by 2 bases, the J end by 1 base, with 8 bases between. The CDR3 has 14 amino acids. The V gene's germline CDR1 is MNHNS and CDR2 SASEGT. The CDR3 region is CASSERRGNTEAFF. In DNA, the CDR3 is TGTGCCAGCAGTGAAAGGCGAGGGAACACTGAAGCTTTCTTT.

Details on this clone: Different DNA sequences within this sample yield the same CDR3. The chain uses TRBV7-3 and TRBJ2-3; weak D call: TRBD2 (6 bases). The CDR3 runs to 14 residues. Trimming cost V 1 base and J 2 bases, with 7 bases left between them. Germline assignment: CDR1 SGHTA and CDR2 FQGTGA. The CDR3 nucleotides read TGTGCCAGCAGCTTAAGGGGGGACACAGATACGCAGTATTTT. Translation gives CASSLRGDTDTQYF.

There are many counts of this clone. This chain joins TRBV29-1 and TRBJ1-2; D is uncertain. CDR3 size: 11 residues. Germline loops: CDR1 SQVTM, CDR2 ANQGSEA. The ends were cut back, 0 bases at V and 7 bases at J, with 6 bases in the middle. Here the CDR3 reads CSVEDQVGYTF. CDR3 coding DNA: TGCAGCGTTGAAGATCAGGTTGGCTACACCTTC.